Below, one T cell receptor beta chain is given with its context. CDR1 and CDR2 from the germline V gene are SGHRS and YFSETQ. The V segment lost 2 bases and the J segment 2 bases; nucleotides outside the gene matches: 12. This CDR3 region has 17 residues. Original handling: From reference gene primer amplification, estimates of nucleated cell counts were derived. TCRdb's table, derived via immunoSEQ multiplex PCR, lists solely in-frame clones and lacks some. That table is the source of V, J and clone size, and D and trimming were worked out from the DNA. This sample has just over 650,000 clones, with approximately 90% found just once. This record belongs to a study of blood T cell repertoires in COVID-19. Study summary: The samples span acute and convalescent COVID-19 from the United States, Italy and Spain. Sources were T cells, B-cell-depleted T cells, or PBMCs; the material itself was cDNA or gDNA.

The clonotype originates from a woman between 18 and 30 years old with acute or convalescent COVID-19. The sequenced material came from peripheral blood. The chain couples TRBV5-1 to TRBJ1-1, with TRBD1 matching 7 bases. CDR3 bases: TGCGCCAGCAGCTTATATAGACAGGGCCGGGGAAACACTGAAGCTTTCTTT. Protein: CASSLYRQGRGNTEAFF.